These T cell receptor beta chains were read from a single sample in a study of T cell responses to AZD1222 COVID-19 vaccine. The method was immunoSEQ multiplex PCR; TCRdb's version includes in-frame clones alone and lacks a portion of them. The sample contains roughly 120,000 clones, more than 85% of which appear only once. Sequencing was performed on peripheral blood, taken on day 0 of AZD1222 vaccination. The receptors come from an adult in good health. CDR3s include the opening cysteine and the closing phenylalanine or tryptophan.

j_gene,v_gene,CDR3aa
TRBJ2-1,TRBV5-1,CASSDGRANNEQFF
TRBJ1-6,TRBV27,CASSLGPTYSPLHF
TRBJ2-7,TRBV5-1,CASSPFRGFALEQYF
TRBJ1-1,TRBV11-2,CASSLDGSAGTEAFF
TRBJ2-7,TRBV4-1,CASSLAPRGEQYF
TRBJ2-2,TRBV5-4,CASSPTVQGRDTGELFF
TRBJ2-1,TRBV30,CAWRKRYNEQFF
TRBJ2-5,TRBV5-4,CASSLEGGKTQYF
TRBJ2-6,TRBV5-6,CASGRALSSGANVLTF
TRBJ1-1,TRBV7-3,CASSLNGGNTEAFF
TRBJ2-3,TRBV5-1,CASSSDKRADTQYF
TRBJ2-1,TRBV7-3,CASSFPRGGRNEQFF
TRBJ2-3,TRBV6-2/TRBV6-3,CASSRPTERGDTQYF
TRBJ1-6,TRBV5-1,CASSEGQGRYNSPLHF
TRBJ1-1,TRBV12-3/TRBV12-4,CASRWETRTEAFF
TRBJ1-2,TRBV27,CASSFSGGIYGYTF
TRBJ1-1,TRBV15,CATSRGQAGTEAFF
TRBJ1-5,TRBV6-5,CAIPGGYGNQPQHF
TRBJ2-7,TRBV4-3,CASSQAWTASSYEQYF
TRBJ1-1,TRBV11-3,CASSTRGGGPHTEAFF
TRBJ2-3,TRBV6-4,CASSGRGGTSTDTQYF
TRBJ2-7,TRBV18,CASSPSPGQGAYEQYF
TRBJ1-5,TRBV5-5,CASSLVSGYQPQHF
TRBJ2-1,TRBV6-5,CASSYSGDEQFF
TRBJ2-7,TRBV19,CASSIVGRLYEQYF
TRBJ2-5,TRBV2,CASRAGFGVETQYF
TRBJ2-2,TRBV14,CASSPWTAPNTGELFF
TRBJ2-3,TRBV5-1,CASTWTSGGSSTDTQYF
TRBJ2-3,TRBV11-3,CASSLGGRVSTDTQYF
TRBJ2-5,TRBV7-2,CASSLSPQETQYF
TRBJ2-2,TRBV5-4,CASSTGWGIGGELFF
TRBJ2-2,TRBV3-1/TRBV3-2,CASSGQGVDGELFF
TRBJ2-7,TRBV21-1,CASSIRLTPITYEQYF
TRBJ2-5,TRBV11-2,CASSLGLVAETQYF
TRBJ1-6,TRBV7-2,CASSPRTVERSPLHF
TRBJ2-4,TRBV11-3,CASSLDPTGLWAKNIQYF
TRBJ2-7,TRBV6-6,CASSGTSDYSYEQYF
TRBJ1-3,TRBV3-1/TRBV3-2,CASSQERPRRGSGNTIYF
TRBJ1-4,TRBV18,CASSPDSRNEKLFF
TRBJ2-3,TRBV11-3,CASRSGEVADTQYF